The 18 T cell receptor beta chains given below trace back to one sample, sequenced in a study of cytomegalovirus exposure and HLA in healthy donors. PCR amplification relied on 60 Vbeta primers (plus 13 Jbeta primers). Sequencing was performed with immunoSEQ multiplex PCR; in TCRdb, only in-frame clones are kept and a portion is missing. This sample has fewer than 250,000 clones, with more than 65% found just once. Sequencing used PBMCs. These receptors were taken from a woman aged 30 to 39 in good health and CMV-seronegative.

V gene TRBV6-1 combines with J gene TRBJ1-1; 8 bases are shared with TRBD1. CDR3 size: 14 residues. V gave up 5 bases and J gave up 8 bases; unmatched junction bases: 10. Germline CDR1 and CDR2: MNHNS and SASEGT. In DNA form, the CDR3 reads TGTGCCAGCAGTTCACGTACCGGGACAGGAGAAGCTTTCTTT. Encoded protein: CASSSRTGTGEAFF.

V usage is TRBV7-2 and J usage is TRBJ1-1; TRBD1 is a possible D gene (5 bases). Germline V gene data show CDR1 as SGHTA and CDR2 as FQGNSA. This CDR3 contains 13 residues. The V gene lost 4 bases and the J gene lost 3 bases, with 9 bases spanning the gap. The CDR3 DNA reads TGTGCCAGCAGCTCGGAGGGGTACACTGAAGCTTTCTTT. Its translation is CASSSEGYTEAFF.

The chain has TRBV9 and TRBJ2-1, with D possibly being TRBD2 (5 bases). The CDR3 loop spans 14 amino acids. Germline assignment: CDR1 SGDLS and CDR2 YYNGEE. Trimming left V 3 bases short and J 7 bases short, with 14 bases between. CDR3 nucleotide sequence: TGTGCCAGCAGCGAGAGGGTAGTATCGAATGAGCAGTTCTTC. Residues: CASSERVVSNEQFF.

V usage is TRBV10-2 and J usage is TRBJ2-3; TRBD1 might be the D (7 bases). V shed 5 bases and J shed 0 bases, with 12 bases lying between them. This CDR3 has 15 residues. The V gene's germline CDR1 is WSHSY and CDR2 SAAADI. CDR3: CASSRRGPSTDTQYF. The CDR3 bases are TGCGCCAGCAGTAGGAGGGGGCCTAGCACAGATACGCAGTATTTT.

This clone was counted a few times. V usage is TRBV11-3 and J usage is TRBJ2-7, with 7 bases aligning to TRBD1. The germline V gene has CDR1 SGHNT and CDR2 YENEEA. The CDR3 contains 15 residues. J lost 3 bases, V lost 5 bases, and 10 bases had no gene match. CDR3 region: CASSPRTGVLYEQYF. In nucleotides, the CDR3 is TGTGCCAGCAGCCCCCGGACAGGAGTACTCTACGAGCAGTACTTC.

The chain uses TRBV5-6 and TRBJ1-5; 11 nucleotides match TRBD1. Germline V gene sequence: CDR1 SGHDT, CDR2 YYEEEE. The CDR3 has 15 amino acids. The junction had 7 bases not matched to a gene; V was cut back by 4 bases and J by 7 bases. This chain's CDR3 is CASSHGQGARQPQHF. DNA of the CDR3: TGTGCCAGCAGCCACGGACAGGGGGCAAGACAGCCCCAGCATTTT.

Turning to this clone: The junction departs from germline at one end; a sequencing error may be responsible. The rearrangement uses TRBV7-9 and TRBJ2-7; D remains unclear. CDR3 size: 15 residues. Germline values: CDR1 SEHNR, CDR2 FQNEAQ (reference sequence). CDR3: CSSSSVQQSSYEQYF. As DNA, the CDR3 is TGTTCCAGCAGCTCTGTGCAACAGAGCTCCTACGAGCAGTACTTC.

The chain combines TRBV2 with TRBJ2-5; TRBD2 aligns across 12 bases. After removal of 2 bases from V and 5 bases from J, the junction contained 6 bases not matched to a gene. Germline V gene sequence: CDR1 SNHLY, CDR2 FYNNEI. This CDR3 region has 16 residues. The CDR3 nucleotides are TGTGCCAGCAGTGAAAGGACTAGCGGGAATGGGGAGACCCAGTACTTC. The encoded protein is CASSERTSGNGETQYF. The entire variable domain, with the rest obtained from reference TRBV2 and TRBJ2-5, is as follows: EPEVTQTPSHQVTQMGQEVILRCVPISNHLYFYWYRQILGQKVEFLVSFYNNEISEKSEIFDDQFSVERPDGSNFTLKIRSTKLEDSAMYFCASSERTSGNGETQYFGPGTRLLVL.

This chain joins TRBV30 and TRBJ1-1; D gene unclear. CDR1 GTSNPN and CDR2 SVGIG come from the germline V gene (reference sequence). V lost 2 bases to trimming and J lost 8 bases, with 9 bases between them. This CDR3 has 11 amino acids. The CDR3 DNA reads as TGTGCCTGGAGTCATAACTCCGAAGCTTTCTTT. It translates to CAWSHNSEAFF.

The chain has TRBV9 and TRBJ2-2; TRBD1 matches 8 bases. V dropped 3 bases and J dropped 6; count of bases not matched to a gene: 13. Germline assignment: CDR1 SGDLS and CDR2 YYNGEE. The CDR3 is 17 residues long. The CDR3 spells CASSGIGTGRNAGELFF. The DNA for the CDR3 is TGTGCCAGCAGCGGGATAGGGACAGGACGAAACGCCGGGGAGCTGTTTTTT.

This chain connects TRBV5-6 to TRBJ1-1; no reliable D call. This CDR3 region has 15 residues. Trimming took 0 bases from V and 3 from J, leaving 12 bases between them. Germline V gives CDR1 SGHDT, CDR2 YYEEEE. CDR3 sequence reads: CASSLEPGGDTEAFF. In DNA, the CDR3 is TGTGCCAGCAGCTTGGAGCCGGGAGGAGACACTGAAGCTTTCTTT.

This chain uses TRBV2 with TRBJ1-2; D is unresolved. CDR3 size: 12 residues. The V gene lost 7 bases and the J gene lost 8 bases, with 14 bases spanning the gap. Germline CDR1 is SNHLY and CDR2 is FYNNEI. The CDR3 region is CASIENLSGYTF. DNA for the CDR3: TGTGCCAGCATTGAGAACTTATCGGGCTACACCTTC.

The CDR3 nucleotides read TGTGCCAGCAGCTTGGATAGGACAGGGGAGGAGACCCAGTACTTC. It encodes CASSLDRTGEETQYF. The chain uses TRBV5-8 and TRBJ2-5, with TRBD1 identical over 9 bases. The CDR3 runs 15 residues. The junction had 5 bases not matched to a gene; V was cut back by 0 bases and J by 5 bases. CDR1 is SGHTS, CDR2 YDEGEE, per germline.

This clone was seen only a few times. The gene calls are TRBV11-3 and TRBJ2-7, with 8 bases lining up with TRBD1. The length of the CDR3 is 16 residues. CDR1 is SGHNT and CDR2 is YENEEA in the germline V gene. Losses at the gene ends were 3 bases for V and 5 bases for J; bases not matched to a gene: 12. Here the CDR3 reads CASSFFGTGLLNEQYF. The CDR3 DNA reads as TGTGCCAGCAGCTTTTTTGGGACAGGCCTCTTGAACGAGCAGTACTTC.

The chain couples TRBV5-4 to TRBJ2-6; 9 nucleotides match TRBD1. Germline V gene lookup returns CDR1 SGHNT and CDR2 YYREEE (reference sequence). The CDR3 extends over 18 amino acids. The J segment lost 0 bases and the V segment lost 4 bases, leaving 8 bases of the junction unmatched. CDR3 bases: TGTGCCAGCAGCCCCCGGGACAGGGCAACCTCTGGGGCCAACGTCCTGACTTTC. It is translated as CASSPRDRATSGANVLTF.

V usage is TRBV6-5 and J usage is TRBJ2-7, with a weak D call TRBD1 (5 bases). The V end was cut by 7 bases, the J end by 1 base, with 11 bases between. This CDR3 spans 13 amino acids. The germline CDR1 and CDR2 sequences are MNHEY and SVGAGI. The CDR3: CASTLDRSYEQYF. The CDR3 nucleotides read TGTGCCAGCACCTTAGACAGATCCTACGAGCAGTACTTC.

CDR3 bases: TGTGCCACCAGCAGTAGCGGGAGGGCCGGATACGAGCAGTACTTC. Translated, it gives CATSSSGRAGYEQYF. This chain links TRBV15 with TRBJ2-7, with 11 bases matching TRBD2. The CDR3 extends over 15 amino acids. Germline V CDR1 and CDR2: LNHNV, YYDKDF (reference sequence). V lost 3 bases, J lost 4 bases, and 5 bases stayed unmatched.

The rearrangement joins TRBV2 to TRBJ2-5, with TRBD2 as a possible D gene (6 bases). Per the germline V gene, CDR1 is SNHLY and CDR2 is FYNNEI. There are 13 residues in the CDR3. The V end lost 9 bases, the J end lost 3 bases, and 14 bases lay between the germline ends. In DNA form, the CDR3 reads TGTGCCAGTCACTCTAGCGTAAAAGAGACCCAGTACTTC. Its protein is CASHSSVKETQYF.